Listed below are T cell receptor beta chains from one sample, sequenced in a study of T-cell memory formation after mild COVID-19. TCRdb processed the 5' RACE reads anew with MiXCR; each CDR3 protein has one entry. This sample has approximately 250,000 distinct CDR3 sequences; over 15% occur once, and the top ten carry approximately 20%. The sample comprised PBMCs or a T cell subset sorted from them (not recorded which). The receptors derive from a man between 18 and 35 years old who had mild COVID-19 (a few samples of this study predate the infection). Cell type and time point are not known. The CDR3 runs from the conserved cysteine through the conserved F or W. A D gene is named only where the DNA matches it firmly. Clone size appears in some rows only: once, few, many, or a class for an expanded clone.

few	TRBV6-1	.	TRBJ1-5	TGTGCCAGCAGTCCCCGGAGGGTCCCCGATCAGCCCCAGCATTTT	CASSPRRVPDQPQHF
.	TRBV7-9	.	TRBJ1-4	TGTGCCAGCAGCTTGAGAGTGACTAATGAAAAACTGTTTTTT	CASSLRVTNEKLFF
.	TRBV29-1	TRBD1	TRBJ1-5	TGCAGCGTAGAGACAGGGTCCGACCAGCCCCAGCATTTT	CSVETGSDQPQHF
.	TRBV11-3	.	TRBJ2-1	TGTGCCAGCAGCTTAGGGGGTGGGGGGCACAATGAGCAGTTCTTC	CASSLGGGGHNEQFF
.	TRBV25-1	TRBD1	TRBJ2-4	TGTGCCAGCAGTGAAAGATGGGACAGCCGAAACCCATTAGCCAAAAACATTCAGTACTTC	CASSERWDSRNPLAKNIQYF
.	TRBV7-2	.	TRBJ2-7	TGTGCCAGCAGCTTAGTCTCGGGGGGCCAACACGAGCAGTACTTC	CASSLVSGGQHEQYF
many	TRBV7-2	.	TRBJ2-2	TGTGCCAGCAGCTTCGGGGGCGAGACCGGGGAGCTGTTTTTT	CASSFGGETGELFF
few	TRBV28	TRBD1	TRBJ2-1	TGTGCCAGCAGTTCAGGGACAGGGTTGAATGAGCAGTTCTTC	CASSSGTGLNEQFF
many	TRBV7-2	.	TRBJ1-1	TGTGCCAGCAGCTTAGGGGGTACGAACACTGAAGCTTTCTTT	CASSLGGTNTEAFF
.	TRBV6-6	.	TRBJ2-1	TGTGCCAGCAGTGTTACCGGGACACACTCCTACAATGAGCAGTTCTTC	CASSVTGTHSYNEQFF
few	TRBV2	.	TRBJ2-1	TGTGCCAGCAGTCCGGCGGGGTTCCTCTCCTACAATGAGCAGTTCTTC	CASSPAGFLSYNEQFF
once	TRBV12-3/TRBV12-4	.	TRBJ2-2	TGTGCCACCACGGGACTGCCCAACACCGGGGAGCTGTTTTTT	CATTGLPNTGELFF
.	TRBV4-2	.	TRBJ2-3	TGTGCCAGCAGGGAAGAGGGGGACTACACAGATACGCAGTATTTT	CASREEGDYTDTQYF
.	TRBV7-2	.	TRBJ1-2	TGTGCCAGCAGCTTAGTGGGGGTTGGTGGCTACACCTTC	CASSLVGVGGYTF
.	TRBV9	TRBD2	TRBJ2-1	TGTGCCAGCAGCCCAAGCGGGGGGCTCTACAATGAGCAGTTCTTC	CASSPSGGLYNEQFF
.	TRBV5-1	.	TRBJ1-1	TGCGCCAGCCAACCCGGACAGACCGGACCAGGGGAAGCTTTCTTT	CASQPGQTGPGEAFF
.	TRBV6-5	.	TRBJ2-5	TGTGCCAGCAGTTACGGTAACCGAGACAGCTCCCTTGAGACCCAGTACTTC	CASSYGNRDSSLETQYF
.	TRBV11-1	.	TRBJ2-5	TGTGCCAGCAGCTCGCCGGCAGCGGAAGAGACCCAGTACTTC	CASSSPAAEETQYF
few	TRBV12-3/TRBV12-4	TRBD2	TRBJ2-1	TGTGCCAGCAGCAGCGGGGGGGCAAGGGAGCAGTTCTTC	CASSSGGAREQFF
few	TRBV9	.	TRBJ1-2	TGTGCCAGCAGCGTAACAGACCGCTATGGCTACACCTTC	CASSVTDRYGYTF
.	TRBV15	.	TRBJ1-1	TGTGCCACCAGCAGAGATCTAGTTGGCCAACTGACGATGAACACTGAAGCTTTCTTT	CATSRDLVGQLTMNTEAFF
.	TRBV7-9	TRBD1	TRBJ2-2	TGTGCCAGCAGCTCAACCCGTCCCGGGACAGGAGTTGCGAACACCGGGGAGCTGTTTTTT	CASSSTRPGTGVANTGELFF
few	TRBV12-3/TRBV12-4	.	TRBJ2-3	TGTGCCAGCAGTTCCGCCCCAGGGGTCAACGATACGCAGTATTTT	CASSSAPGVNDTQYF
few	TRBV5-4	TRBD1	TRBJ2-7	TGTGCCAGCAGCTTGGGCAGGACAGGTCCCTACGAGCAGTACTTC	CASSLGRTGPYEQYF
few	TRBV2	.	TRBJ2-1	TGTGCCAGCACCGTGGGGGCCAATGAGCAGTTCTTC	CASTVGANEQFF
few	TRBV5-1	.	TRBJ2-7	TGCGCCAGCAGCTCCTCGACAGGAACCTACGAGCAGTACTTC	CASSSSTGTYEQYF
few	TRBV27	TRBD2	TRBJ2-5	TGTGCCAGCAGTTTATTGGGGGGGCAAGAGACCCAGTACTTC	CASSLLGGQETQYF
few	TRBV7-2	.	TRBJ2-6	TGTGCCAGCAGCTTAGCCGGGGGCAGGCCCGGTGGGTCTGGGGCCAACGTCCTGACTTTC	CASSLAGGRPGGSGANVLTF
few	TRBV4-2	.	TRBJ2-1	TGTGCCAGCAGCCAACCGGGTTCAGGGAATGAGCAGTTCTTC	CASSQPGSGNEQFF
.	TRBV6-6	TRBD1	TRBJ2-1	TGTGCCAGCAGTTTCCCTCCGGGACAGGTATACAATGAGCAGTTCTTC	CASSFPPGQVYNEQFF
many	TRBV7-2	.	TRBJ2-7	TGTGCCAGCAGCTTAGGGGGGAGAGCCGAGCAGTACTTC	CASSLGGRAEQYF
.	TRBV6-5	.	TRBJ1-6	TGTGCCAGCAGTTATGACAGGACGAAGTATGCGAATTCACCCCTCCACTTT	CASSYDRTKYANSPLHF
many	TRBV15	.	TRBJ2-1	TGTGCCACCAGCGGACGGCCGAACAATGAGCAGTTCTTC	CATSGRPNNEQFF
.	TRBV6-5	.	TRBJ2-7	TGTGCCAGCAGTTCTGGTCCAGGGATAGAGCAGTACTTC	CASSSGPGIEQYF
.	TRBV24-1	.	TRBJ2-3	TGTGCCACCAGTGATTTGTTCGGGGGCGATGGATATACGCAGTATTTT	CATSDLFGGDGYTQYF
.	TRBV20-1	.	TRBJ2-5	TGCAGTGCTAGGGGTCCGACTAGTAGAGAGACCCAGTACTTC	CSARGPTSRETQYF
.	TRBV7-3	.	TRBJ1-2	TGTGCCAGCAGCTTCTATGGCTACACCTTC	CASSFYGYTF
.	TRBV5-4	.	TRBJ2-3	TGTGCCAGCAGCTTGTCCCTAGCAAGCACAGATACGCAGTATTTT	CASSLSLASTDTQYF
few	TRBV4-1	TRBD1	TRBJ1-1	TGCGCCAGCAGTCGACAGGGTTGGACTGAAGCTTTCTTT	CASSRQGWTEAFF
.	TRBV5-5	TRBD1	TRBJ1-5	TGTGCCAGCAGTTTGGGACAGGCGCTCAATCAGCCCCAGCATTTT	CASSLGQALNQPQHF
.	TRBV4-3	.	TRBJ2-7	TGCGCCAGCAGCCGGCTCTTCGGGGGCAGAACTTCCTACGAGCAGTACTTC	CASSRLFGGRTSYEQYF
.	TRBV12-5	.	TRBJ1-1	TGTGCTAGTGGTTTGGTATCAGGGTGGCTCTTAGCTTTCTTT	CASGLVSGWLLAFF
few	TRBV5-1	.	TRBJ2-3	TGCGCCAGCAGCCCTGGTTTCACAGATACGCAGTATTTT	CASSPGFTDTQYF
.	TRBV19	.	TRBJ1-5	TGTGCCAGTAGTATGGTAGGGTACAATCAGCCCCAGCATTTT	CASSMVGYNQPQHF
.	TRBV4-1	TRBD1	TRBJ1-2	TGCGCCAGCAGCCAAGTGACGGAGGGACAGTGGAACTATGGCTACACCTTC	CASSQVTEGQWNYGYTF
once	TRBV5-1	TRBD1	TRBJ2-7	TGCGCCAGCAGCTCTCTAGGGGACAGCTCCTACGAGCAGTACTTC	CASSSLGDSSYEQYF
.	TRBV5-1	.	TRBJ1-1	TGCGCCAGCAGCTTGGAGAACACTGCAGGGTTAGCTTTCTTT	CASSLENTAGLAFF
few	TRBV12-3/TRBV12-4	.	TRBJ1-5	TGTGCCAGCAGTTCGACCGGGGGGGGCGCGGGGCAGCCCCAGCATTTT	CASSSTGGGAGQPQHF
.	TRBV12-3/TRBV12-4	.	TRBJ1-3	TGTGCCAGCAGTTTTAGGGAATCTGGAAACACCATATATTTT	CASSFRESGNTIYF
few	TRBV29-1	TRBD2	TRBJ2-1	TGCAGCGTTGAAGAGCCTAGCGGGGGGGCAGGGAATGAGCAGTTCTTC	CSVEEPSGGAGNEQFF
.	TRBV5-1	TRBD1	TRBJ2-3	TGCGCCAGCAGCTTGGAGGACAGGCAGGCCGTAAAGTATTTT	CASSLEDRQAVKYF
.	TRBV5-1	.	TRBJ2-1	TGCGCCAGCAGCTTGGCCGGCCCCGCCCAGTTCTTC	CASSLAGPAQFF
.	TRBV18	.	TRBJ1-4	TGTGCCAGCTCACCAGGGACTAATGAAAAACTGTTTTTT	CASSPGTNEKLFF
few	TRBV7-9	.	TRBJ2-3	TGTGCCAGCATCCAGACCTACACAGATACGCAGTATTTT	CASIQTYTDTQYF